This T cell receptor beta chain was found in a study of CD4 T cells in relation to SARS-CoV-2 and coronaviruses. About the study: PBMCs were cultured with antigen for over 8 days before TCR beta sequencing. Crossreactive spike epitopes shared across donors were mapped to their HLA restriction.

Concerning this clone: Its target is unknown.

Clones were sequenced by immunoSEQ multiplex PCR, and TCRdb holds only the in-frame ones, with some missing. The sample has some 17,000 clones; about 80% are singletons. Unexposed donor CD4+ T cells date from about 2011-2018, before the COVID-19 pandemic. After ten to eleven days of culture, CD4+ T cells were isolated. Cells permitting, SARS-CoV-2 S/N and four cold-coronavirus spikes were tested on unexposed-donor CD4+ T cells. Trimming left V 0 bases short and J 1 base short, with 16 bases between. Germline V lookup: CDR1 LGHNA, CDR2 YNFKEQ. This CDR3 is 17 amino acids long. This chain uses TRBV4-2 with TRBJ2-7, with D tentatively TRBD2 (6 bases). What was sequenced was CD4+ T cells from PBMCs, cultured in vitro. The sequence was obtained from a human donor in good health. CDR3 sequence reads: CASSQESTQRVSYEQYF. DNA for the CDR3: TGTGCCAGCAGCCAAGAAAGTACCCAGCGGGTTTCCTACGAGCAGTACTTC.